This note documents a single TCR beta chain sequence. Its antigen is currently unknown. Measured with immunoSEQ multiplex PCR; TCRdb has only the in-frame clones, and not every one. The sample carries approximately 31,000 clones, more than 85% recorded once. This record comes from a study of neoadjuvant nivolumab and ipilimumab in lung cancer. Study-level points and caveats: Higher pretherapy blood TCR richness went with higher resected-tumor richness. TCR richness and clonality were higher in tumors than adjacent uninvolved lung. Only two of four nivolumab-treated tumors gained richness and clonality by surgery.

The sequence was collected from an adult with non-small cell lung cancer. The sample here was peripheral blood, taken after neoadjuvant nivolumab, alone or with ipilimumab, at or shortly before surgery.

Written as DNA, the CDR3 is TGTGCCAGCAGCCCTAGACGAGAGACCCAGTACTTC. Translating gives CASSPRRETQYF. This chain uses TRBV7-2 with TRBJ2-5; D not certain. V was shortened by 5 bases and J by 4 bases, with 8 bases between the two germline ends. CDR1 and CDR2 (germline): SGHTA, FQGNSA. The CDR3 length is 12 residues.